Below are 16 T cell receptor beta chains sequenced from a single sample in a study of cytomegalovirus exposure and HLA in healthy donors. Clones were sequenced by immunoSEQ multiplex PCR, and TCRdb holds only the in-frame ones, with some missing. The table records about 130,000 clones, about 88% of them present only once. Input material: PBMCs. The receptors stem from a woman aged 18-30 years in good health and CMV-seropositive.

This clone was seen a single time. The gene calls are TRBV6-5 and TRBJ2-7, with 9 bases that match TRBD1. Germline V lookup: CDR1 MNHEY, CDR2 SVGAGI. The CDR3 length is 13 residues. Trimming cost V 6 bases and J 1 base; bases outside gene matches: 1. The CDR3 DNA reads TGTGCCAGCAGGGGGACAGGGTCCTACGAGCAGTACTTC. Amino acid sequence: CASRGTGSYEQYF.

The chain is built from TRBV28 and TRBJ2-7; D is possibly TRBD1 (5 bases). This CDR3 is 11 amino acids long. The V end lost 6 bases, the J end lost 4 bases, and 7 bases lay between the germline ends. In germline, CDR1 is MDHEN, CDR2 SYDVKM. CDR3 coding DNA: TGTGCCAGCAGCAGGGTGTACGAGCAGTACTTC. Translation: CASSRVYEQYF.

The V gene is TRBV19, the J gene TRBJ2-1; 11 bases line up with TRBD1. CDR1 is LNHDA, CDR2 SQIVND, per germline (reference sequence). The V segment lost 5 bases and the J segment 3 bases; nucleotides outside the gene matches: 3. The CDR3 loop spans 15 amino acids. CDR3: CASSSGTGGYNEQFF. In nucleotides, the CDR3 is TGTGCCAGTAGTTCCGGGACAGGGGGCTACAATGAGCAGTTCTTC.

The count of this clone is one. The V call is TRBV7-6, the J call TRBJ2-5, with 7 bases matching TRBD1. The CDR3 covers 17 residues. Germline CDR1 SGHVS, CDR2 FNYEAQ. Trimming cost V 4 bases and J 0 bases; bases outside gene matches: 11. CDR3 protein: CASSSGTVDLYQETQYF. The CDR3 region has the DNA TGTGCCAGCAGCTCCGGGACAGTGGATTTGTACCAAGAGACCCAGTACTTC.

The V call is TRBV11-3, the J call TRBJ2-1, with D possibly being TRBD2 (6 bases). Deletions cut 4 bases from V and 5 bases from J, with 15 bases between. The CDR3 consists of 15 residues. Germline V gives CDR1 SGHNT, CDR2 YENEEA. In DNA form, the CDR3 reads TGTGCCAGCAGCTACGGCGGGGTTAGGGACAATGAGCAGTTCTTC. Translating it yields CASSYGGVRDNEQFF.

CDR3 sequence (DNA): TGCGCCAGCAGCCCTTCCCTTCGCTACGAGCAGTACTTC. Translation: CASSPSLRYEQYF. The chain uses TRBV4-1 and TRBJ2-7; D unresolved. Germline V gene lookup returns CDR1 MGHRA and CDR2 YSYEKL. V was pared by 4 bases and J by 3 bases, with 10 bases between. The CDR3 sequence is 13 residues long.

This chain connects TRBV7-9 to TRBJ1-5, with 11 bases matching TRBD1. J was trimmed by 1 base and V by 5 bases; bases with no gene match: 1. Looked up from germline, CDR1 is SEHNR and CDR2 is FQNEAQ (reference sequence). CDR3 size: 15 residues. As DNA, the CDR3 is TGTGCCAGCAGCAGGACAGGGGGCAGCAATCAGCCCCAGCATTTT. It codes for CASSRTGGSNQPQHF.

The chain recombines TRBV25-1 with TRBJ1-6, with 7 bases fitting TRBD1. The CDR3 runs 14 residues. Trimming cost V 7 bases and J 5 bases; bases outside gene matches: 5. Germline CDR1 and CDR2: MGHDK and SYGVNS. In DNA form, the CDR3 reads TGTGCCAGCACCCAGGACAGGCATAATTCACCCCTCCACTTT. Residues: CASTQDRHNSPLHF.

This clone showed up just a few times. The gene calls are TRBV6-5 and TRBJ2-7, with 9 positions matching TRBD2. The length of the CDR3 is 13 residues. Germline CDR1 and CDR2: MNHEY and SVGAGI. The trim removed 4 bases at V and 3 bases at J, leaving 1 base unmatched. This CDR3 is CASSSTSGYEQYF. Here the CDR3 DNA reads TGTGCCAGCAGTTCGACTAGCGGCTACGAGCAGTACTTC.

Worth noting for this clone: At one boundary the junction diverges from the germline segment, which might be a read error. The chain is built from TRBV4-2 and TRBJ2-3, with 14 bases identical to TRBD2. The CDR3 is made up of 13 amino acids. Germline V lookup: CDR1 LGHNA, CDR2 YNFKEQ. The CDR3 here is CASSQGTSGGPDF. The CDR3 DNA follows: TGTGCCAGCAGCCAGGGGACTAGCGGGGGCCCGGATTTT.

The chain recombines TRBV27 with TRBJ1-6, with D maybe TRBD1 (5 bases). V lost 3 bases, J lost 7 bases, and 16 bases lay in between. CDR1 and CDR2 (germline): MNHEY, SMNVEV (reference sequence). The CDR3 runs 16 residues. CDR3 sequence reads: CASSLAPRGGNSPLHF. CDR3 sequence (DNA): TGTGCCAGCAGTTTGGCGCCGCGGGGCGGCAATTCACCCCTCCACTTT.

The J gene is TRBJ1-2, the V gene TRBV23-1; D not resolved. TRBV23-1 is marked as an open reading frame, function uncertain. The V end was cut by 0 bases, the J end by 4 bases, with 12 bases between. The CDR3 is 15 amino acids. DNA for the CDR3: TGCGCCAGCAGTCAATCCTACGCCCGGGGCTATGGCTACACCTTC. It encodes CASSQSYARGYGYTF.

The rearrangement joins TRBV14 to TRBJ1-2; the match to TRBD1 covers 8 bases. The CDR3 covers 17 residues. The germline gives CDR1 SGHDN, CDR2 FVKESK. Trimming took 0 bases from V and 8 from J; bases not matched to a gene: 14. The CDR3 DNA sequence: TGTGCCAGCAGCCAAGATCCGGCCAGGGGGCGCAAGTGCGGCTACACCTTC. Its translation is CASSQDPARGRKCGYTF.

The chain is built from TRBV7-2 and TRBJ2-2; D gene ambiguous. Trimming took off 1 base at V and 4 bases at J, with 16 bases between the two ends. The CDR3 has 17 amino acids. Germline assignment: CDR1 SGHTA and CDR2 FQGNSA. CDR3 DNA sequence: TGTGCCAGCAGCTTAGGCGGTTCTAGTCGGGTCACCGGGGAGCTGTTTTTT. Its protein product is CASSLGGSSRVTGELFF.

The gene calls are TRBV4-1 and TRBJ1-5, with unresolved D. Trimming removed 1 base from V and 7 bases from J, with 8 bases in between. The CDR3 loop spans 13 amino acids. Germline assignment: CDR1 MGHRA and CDR2 YSYEKL. CDR3 region: CASSQVVVQPQHF. The DNA of the CDR3 is TGCGCCAGCAGCCAAGTGGTAGTCCAGCCCCAGCATTTT.

The CDR3 reads CASSLCRVLTEAFF. The CDR3 DNA sequence: TGTGCCAGCAGTTTATGCAGGGTGCTGACTGAAGCTTTCTTT. This rearrangement joins TRBV27 to TRBJ1-1; D is perhaps TRBD1 (5 bases). Germline assignment: CDR1 MNHEY and CDR2 SMNVEV (reference sequence). The CDR3 runs to 14 residues. Between the trimmed V and J ends, which lost 1 base and 5 bases, there was a span of 11 bases.